Below, 20 T cell receptor beta chains from the same sample are listed, as sequenced in a study of cytomegalovirus exposure and HLA in healthy donors. Researchers ran the PCR with 60 Vbeta and 13 Jbeta primers. The table came from immunoSEQ multiplex PCR; TCRdb's copy has only in-frame clones and leaves some out. The sample yields about 150,000 clones, under 85% seen once. The source material was PBMCs. The receptors here all came from a woman between 18 and 29 years old in good health and CMV-seropositive.

V usage is TRBV6-5 and J usage is TRBJ2-5; TRBD2 might be the D (5 bases). Trimming took 2 bases from V and 2 from J, leaving 12 bases between them. In germline, CDR1 is MNHEY, CDR2 SVGAGI. The CDR3 spans 15 residues. CDR3 nucleotides: TGTGCCAGCAGTTACCGGTCTAGCCCACAAGAGACCCAGTACTTC. Translating it yields CASSYRSSPQETQYF.

This sequence joins TRBV25-1 and TRBJ1-1; no reliable D call. The CDR3 is 14 amino acids. Germline V gene lookup returns CDR1 MGHDK and CDR2 SYGVNS. V lost 3 bases, J lost 7 bases, and 15 bases lay in between. The CDR3, as DNA: TGTGCCAGCAGTGACTCGGGGAGTCTGATTGAAGCTTTCTTT. As protein: CASSDSGSLIEAFF.

In this sample, this clone turned up once. The chain employs TRBV2 and TRBJ1-2; no clear D. Trimming shortened V by 6 bases and J by 8 bases, and 19 bases separated the two germline ends. There are 14 residues in the CDR3. The germline V gene encodes CDR1 SNHLY and CDR2 FYNNEI. This chain's CDR3 is CASRPGRRAEGYTF. The CDR3 nucleotides read TGTGCCAGCAGGCCTGGGAGGAGGGCGGAAGGCTACACCTTC.

The chain has TRBV27 and TRBJ2-7; D possibly corresponds to TRBD1 (5 bases). Trimming removed 5 bases from V and 4 bases from J, with 9 bases in between. Germline V gene lookup returns CDR1 MNHEY and CDR2 SMNVEV (reference sequence). The CDR3 has 12 residues. The CDR3, as DNA: TGTGCCAGCAGTCCACCAGGGTACGAGCAGTACTTC. Protein: CASSPPGYEQYF.

The chain combines TRBV6-1 with TRBJ1-5, with 10 nucleotides matching TRBD1. Looked up from germline, CDR1 is MNHNS and CDR2 is SASEGT. The V and J ends lost 4 bases and 6 bases, in that order; junction bases with no gene match: 9. The CDR3 length is 16 residues. This CDR3 reads CASSGRQGAWGQPQHF. In DNA, the CDR3 is TGTGCCAGCAGTGGCAGACAGGGGGCCTGGGGTCAGCCCCAGCATTTT.

V is TRBV27 and J is TRBJ2-7, with a tentative D call TRBD2 (6 bases). Germline CDR1 reads MNHEY; CDR2 reads SMNVEV (reference sequence). Trimming took off 8 bases at V and 3 bases at J, with 14 bases between the two ends. This CDR3 is 13 amino acids long. CDR3 sequence (DNA): TGTGCCAGCCGGGACTCCTTAAACTACGAGCAGTACTTC. Translation: CASRDSLNYEQYF.

This chain uses TRBV29-1 with TRBJ1-2; D perhaps matches TRBD1 (5 bases). The CDR3 spans 13 residues. V gave up 4 bases and J gave up 6 bases, with 15 bases separating them. Germline loops: CDR1 SQVTM, CDR2 ANQGSEA. The CDR3 spells CSVGRGRAHGYTF. DNA of the CDR3: TGCAGCGTTGGTAGGGGAAGGGCCCATGGCTACACCTTC. Complete variable domain (other parts from reference TRBV29-1 and TRBJ1-2): SAVISQKPSRDICQRGTSLTIQCQVDSQVTMMFWYRQQPGQSLTLIATANQGSEATYESGFVIDKFPISRPNLTFSTLTVSNMSPEDSSIYLCSVGRGRAHGYTFGSGTRLTVV.

This chain connects TRBV20-1 to TRBJ2-1; D might be TRBD1 (6 bases). The length of the CDR3 is 11 residues. Germline assignment: CDR1 DFQATT and CDR2 SNEGSKA (reference sequence). V lost 6 bases to trimming and J lost 7 bases, with 10 bases between them. CDR3 in DNA: TGCAGTGCGGAACAGGGAAATGAGCAGTTCTTC. Amino acids: CSAEQGNEQFF.

This clone was detected only once. At the DNA level, this CDR3 is encoded by other sequences in the same sample as well. The chain has TRBV4-3 and TRBJ2-1; 8 bases fit TRBD1. V shed 0 bases and J 1 base; nucleotides not matched to a gene: 2. CDR3 size: 16 residues. Germline lookup yields CDR1 LGHNA and CDR2 YSLEER. Here the CDR3 DNA reads TGCGCCAGCAGCCAAGAAGGACAGGGTTCCTACAATGAGCAGTTCTTC. Protein: CASSQEGQGSYNEQFF.

J is TRBJ1-5 and V is TRBV18, with 7 positions matching TRBD1. Germline V gives CDR1 KGHSH, CDR2 LQKENI. V was clipped by 4 bases and J by 7 bases; unmatched bases: 7. The CDR3 extends over 14 amino acids. CDR3 bases: TGTGCCAGCTCACAGGGGGCGGTGGGGCAGCCCCAGCATTTT. The encoded protein is CASSQGAVGQPQHF. The variable domain in full, with the rest retrieved from reference TRBV18 and TRBJ1-5, is NAGVMQNPRHLVRRRGQEARLRCSPMKGHSHVYWYRQLPEEGLKFMVYLQKENIIDESGMPKERFSAEFPKEGPSILRIQQVVRGDSAAYFCASSQGAVGQPQHFGDGTRLSIL.

The chain links TRBV4-2 to TRBJ2-2; 10 nucleotides match TRBD2. The V and J ends lost 0 bases and 5 bases, in that order; junction bases with no gene match: 3. There are 16 residues in the CDR3. Germline CDR1 and CDR2: LGHNA and YNFKEQ. CDR3 protein: CASSQELAGLTGELFF. The CDR3 bases are TGTGCCAGCAGCCAAGAACTAGCGGGGTTAACCGGGGAGCTGTTTTTT.

The genes are TRBV9 and TRBJ2-7; TRBD1 aligns across 7 bases. V was pared by 2 bases and J by 6 bases, with 5 bases of the junction left unmatched. The CDR3 contains 13 residues. Germline V gives CDR1 SGDLS, CDR2 YYNGEE. CDR3 sequence (DNA): TGTGCCAGCAGCGTGCAGGGGGTGGGCGAGCAGTACTTC. Translating gives CASSVQGVGEQYF.

This rearrangement joins TRBV4-3 to TRBJ1-2; 10 bases agree with TRBD1. The CDR3 consists of 15 residues. The trim removed 1 base at V and 8 bases at J, leaving 7 bases unmatched. Germline CDR1 LGHNA, CDR2 YSLEER. Here the CDR3 DNA reads TGCGCCAGCAGCCAAGCAGGGACAGGGGAGGGGGGCTACACCTTC. The encoded protein is CASSQAGTGEGGYTF.

This sequence joins TRBV28 and TRBJ1-1; D is possibly TRBD1 (5 bases). Trimming removed 2 bases from V and 10 bases from J, with 11 bases in between. The CDR3 length is 12 residues. CDR1 MDHEN and CDR2 SYDVKM come from the germline V gene. In DNA, the CDR3 is TGTGCCAGCAGTTTAGAGACGGGGGGAGCTTTCTTT. It specifies CASSLETGGAFF.

This clone was seen only a few times. The chain carries TRBV27 and TRBJ2-7; D is possibly TRBD2 (6 bases). V lost 6 bases, J lost 1 base, and 7 bases lay in between. Germline-derived CDR1 and CDR2 are MNHEY and SMNVEV (reference sequence). The CDR3 runs to 12 residues. CDR3 amino acids: CASRRGSYEQYF. The CDR3 DNA reads as TGTGCCAGCAGACGGGGGTCCTACGAGCAGTACTTC.

The chain has TRBV9 and TRBJ2-2, with D maybe TRBD2 (7 bases). The germline V gene has CDR1 SGDLS and CDR2 YYNGEE. With 4 bases removed from V and 7 bases from J, the gap between germline ends came to 20 bases. The CDR3 consists of 16 residues. This CDR3 reads CASSPPRGAQVGELFF. Written as DNA, the CDR3 is TGTGCCAGCAGCCCGCCCCGGGGGGCACAGGTCGGGGAGCTGTTTTTT.

This clone has a handful of counts. The genes are TRBV5-1 and TRBJ2-3, with D possibly matching TRBD2 (6 bases). Germline-derived CDR1 and CDR2 are SGHRS and YFSETQ. CDR3 length: 15 amino acids. Trimming cost V 0 bases and J 2 bases, with 10 bases left between them. CDR3 coding DNA: TGCGCCAGCAGCTTGGCGGGGGTCGTCACAGATACGCAGTATTTT. This codes for CASSLAGVVTDTQYF.

V gene TRBV5-6 combines with J gene TRBJ1-5; 9 positions match TRBD1. The germline CDR1 and CDR2 sequences are SGHDT and YYEEEE. J lost 6 bases, V lost 4 bases, and 5 bases had no gene match. This CDR3 has 14 residues. The CDR3 sequence: CASSRTGVGQPQHF. CDR3 nucleotide sequence: TGTGCCAGCAGCCGGACAGGGGTTGGTCAGCCCCAGCATTTT.

V is TRBV10-3 and J is TRBJ1-5; 9 nucleotides agree with TRBD1. The CDR3 loop spans 16 amino acids. J was trimmed by 4 bases and V by 2 bases; bases with no gene match: 6. The germline V gene encodes CDR1 ENHRY and CDR2 SYGVKD. DNA for the CDR3: TGTGCCATCAGTGAGCGCCCGGGACAGGGTAATCAGCCCCAGCATTTT. It specifies CAISERPGQGNQPQHF.

This clone appeared a few times. CDR3: CASSVSGTGGSGANVLTF. The CDR3 DNA reads TGTGCCAGCAGCGTAAGCGGGACAGGGGGCTCTGGGGCCAACGTCCTGACTTTC. V is TRBV9 and J is TRBJ2-6; 11 bases are shared with TRBD1. The CDR3 spans 18 residues. The trim removed 1 base at V and 0 bases at J, leaving 3 bases unmatched. Looked up from germline, CDR1 is SGDLS and CDR2 is YYNGEE.